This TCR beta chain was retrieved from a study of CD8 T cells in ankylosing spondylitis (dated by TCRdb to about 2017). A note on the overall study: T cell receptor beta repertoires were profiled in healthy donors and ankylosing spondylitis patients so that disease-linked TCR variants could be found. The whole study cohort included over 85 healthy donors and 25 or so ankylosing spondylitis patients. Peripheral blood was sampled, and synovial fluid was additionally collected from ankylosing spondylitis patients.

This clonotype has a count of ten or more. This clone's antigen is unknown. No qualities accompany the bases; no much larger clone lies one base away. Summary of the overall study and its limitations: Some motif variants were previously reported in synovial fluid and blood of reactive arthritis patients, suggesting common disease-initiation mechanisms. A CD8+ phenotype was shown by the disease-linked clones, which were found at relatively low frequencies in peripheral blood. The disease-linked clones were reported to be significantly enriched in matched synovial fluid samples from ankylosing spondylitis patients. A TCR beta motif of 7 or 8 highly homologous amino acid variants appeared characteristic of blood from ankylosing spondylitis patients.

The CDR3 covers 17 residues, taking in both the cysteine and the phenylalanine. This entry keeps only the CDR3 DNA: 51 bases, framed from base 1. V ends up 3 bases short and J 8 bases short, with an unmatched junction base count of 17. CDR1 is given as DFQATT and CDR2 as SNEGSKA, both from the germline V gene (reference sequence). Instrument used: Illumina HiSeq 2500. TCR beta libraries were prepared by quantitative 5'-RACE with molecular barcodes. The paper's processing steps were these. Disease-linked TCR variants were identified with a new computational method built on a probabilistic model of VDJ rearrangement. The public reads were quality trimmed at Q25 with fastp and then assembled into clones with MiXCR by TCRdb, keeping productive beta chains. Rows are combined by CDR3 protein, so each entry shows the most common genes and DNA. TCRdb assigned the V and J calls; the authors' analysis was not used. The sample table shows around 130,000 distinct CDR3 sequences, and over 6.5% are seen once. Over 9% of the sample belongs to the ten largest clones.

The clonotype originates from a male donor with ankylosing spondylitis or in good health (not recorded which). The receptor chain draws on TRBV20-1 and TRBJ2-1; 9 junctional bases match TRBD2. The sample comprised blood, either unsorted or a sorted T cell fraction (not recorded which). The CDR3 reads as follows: CSASLLIAGDLGDEQFF. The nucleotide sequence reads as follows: TGCAGTGCTAGCCTTCTAATAGCGGGAGATCTAGGAGATGAGCAGTTCTTC.